Reported below is one T cell receptor (beta chain). Its antigen is currently unknown. The data are from a study of beta chain features in type 1 diabetes. Study findings and constraints: A greater similarity of naive, central memory and Treg TCRB repertoires was seen among patients than among healthy donors. Shorter TCRB CDR3s, moderately but significantly so, were found in Type 1 diabetes patients in all four CD4+ subsets.

Sequenced material consisted of expressed TCRB transcripts (all of the isolated RNA was reverse transcribed). The table came from immunoSEQ multiplex PCR; TCRdb's copy has only in-frame clones and leaves some out. The sample carries 300,000 to 450,000 clones, about 10% recorded once. Cells sorted by CD45RO/CCR7/CD25/CD127/CD95/CD27 comprised CD4+ naive, central memory, regulatory and stem cell-like memory cells. The V and J ends lost 1 base and 2 bases respectively, with 8 bases between them. The CDR3 spans 14 residues. CDR1 is SGHRS, CDR2 YFSETQ, per germline. This receptor was taken from a man in his thirties or forties with type 1 diabetes. V and J are TRBV5-1 and TRBJ2-3; a possible D gene is TRBD2 (6 bases). The sequenced sample consisted of central memory CD4+ T cells from blood. This CDR3 reads CASSLLAATDTQYF. CDR3 coding DNA: TGCGCCAGCAGCTTGTTAGCGGCCACAGATACGCAGTATTTT.